Listed here are 22 T cell receptor beta chains from one sample, sequenced in a study of blood T cell repertoires in COVID-19. Some clones are missing from TCRdb's copy, which holds only in-frame ones; the method was immunoSEQ multiplex PCR. The sample consists of about 40,000 clones, 60% to 80% of them appearing once. Sequencing used peripheral blood. The receptors here all came from a woman aged 80 or over with acute or convalescent COVID-19.

The chain is built from TRBV28 and TRBJ1-2, with 11 bases identical to TRBD1. The CDR3 length is 17 residues. Germline V gene data show CDR1 as MDHEN and CDR2 as SYDVKM. The V gene end was trimmed by 4 bases and the J gene end by 4 bases; junction bases not matched to a gene: 11. CDR3 loop: CASSSPPGQGGAYGYTF. CDR3 DNA: TGTGCCAGCAGTTCCCCACCGGGACAGGGGGGGGCCTATGGCTACACCTTC.

The V gene is TRBV7-6, the J gene TRBJ2-2; 8 bases are shared with TRBD2. This CDR3 contains 16 residues. Germline assignment: CDR1 SGHVS and CDR2 FNYEAQ. The V and J ends lost 1 base and 4 bases, in that order; junction bases with no gene match: 5. The CDR3 nucleotides read TGTGCCAGCAGCTTAGGCGGGGGGCAGGTCACCGGGGAGCTGTTTTTT. This sequence encodes CASSLGGGQVTGELFF.

The rearrangement joins TRBV7-9 to TRBJ2-2; 7 bases are shared with TRBD1. Per the germline V gene, CDR1 is SEHNR and CDR2 is FQNEAQ (reference sequence). The CDR3 is made up of 14 amino acids. V lost 5 bases and J lost 6; bases outside the gene matches: 6. The chain's CDR3 is CASSKNQGAGELFF. The CDR3 coding sequence is TGTGCCAGCAGCAAAAATCAGGGGGCCGGGGAGCTGTTTTTT.

This clone has only one observation. The chain links TRBV6-6 to TRBJ2-1; 9 nucleotides agree with TRBD1. The germline CDR1 and CDR2 sequences are MNHNY and SVGAGI (reference sequence). V was clipped by 6 bases and J by 3 bases; unmatched bases: 6. The length of the CDR3 is 15 residues. The CDR3 coding sequence is TGTGCCAGCAGACCGGGACAGGGAGGCTACAATGAGCAGTTCTTC. Its protein product is CASRPGQGGYNEQFF.

The chain is built from TRBV6-5 and TRBJ1-4, with a possible D match to TRBD1 (6 bases). The CDR3 has 15 amino acids. The V gene's germline CDR1 is MNHEY and CDR2 SVGAGI. V dropped 4 bases and J dropped 5 bases, with 14 bases sitting between them. Here the CDR3 reads CASSFTDSRNEKLFF. The CDR3 DNA sequence: TGTGCCAGCAGTTTTACGGACAGCAGGAATGAAAAACTGTTTTTT.

This chain uses TRBV12-3 or TRBV12-4 with TRBJ2-7, with D tentatively TRBD1 (6 bases). This CDR3 is built from 13 residues. V was pared by 5 bases and J by 6 bases, with 14 bases between. Written as DNA, the CDR3 is TGTGCCAGCAGTCCCGGGACAAACGGCGAGCAGTACTTC. Its protein product is CASSPGTNGEQYF.

V is TRBV5-4 and J is TRBJ2-3; 14 bases are a match to TRBD2. CDR1 and CDR2 (germline): SGHNT, YYREEE (reference sequence). J was trimmed by 5 bases and V by 4 bases; bases with no gene match: 6. The CDR3 consists of 16 residues. CDR3 region: CASSPTSGRAIDTQYF. The DNA for the CDR3 is TGTGCCAGCAGCCCGACTAGCGGGAGGGCCATAGATACGCAGTATTTT.

The J gene is TRBJ2-5, the V gene TRBV14; 7 bases line up with TRBD1. Unmatched junction bases numbered 6, after V lost 1 base and J lost 4 bases. CDR3 length: 15 residues. Germline V gene data show CDR1 as SGHDN and CDR2 as FVKESK. The CDR3 loop reads CASSQGPTGRETQYF. In nucleotides, the CDR3 is TGTGCCAGCAGCCAAGGTCCGACAGGGAGAGAGACCCAGTACTTC.

J is TRBJ2-7 and V is TRBV27, with 11 bases lining up with TRBD2. Trimming took 6 bases from V and 3 from J; bases not matched to a gene: 7. There are 15 residues in the CDR3. Germline lookup yields CDR1 MNHEY and CDR2 SMNVEV (reference sequence). The CDR3 reads CASRSGTSGFYEQYF. CDR3 DNA: TGTGCCAGCAGATCTGGGACTAGCGGATTCTACGAGCAGTACTTC.

The chain couples TRBV10-1 to TRBJ2-2, with 8 bases aligning to TRBD1. This CDR3 is 17 amino acids long. V shed 3 bases and J 4 bases; nucleotides not matched to a gene: 10. Germline loops: CDR1 WNHNN, CDR2 SYGVQD (reference sequence). The DNA of the CDR3 is TGCGCCAGCAGTGAAGGCTCCTGGACAGGGCGCACCGGGGAGCTGTTTTTT. Translating gives CASSEGSWTGRTGELFF.

This clone was found a few times. Written as DNA, the CDR3 is TGTGCCATCAGTGTACAGGGGGCAAAGAACACTGAAGCTTTCTTT. Residues: CAISVQGAKNTEAFF. The J gene is TRBJ1-1, the V gene TRBV10-3; 9 bases fit TRBD1. The CDR3 is 15 amino acids. Germline V gene data show CDR1 as ENHRY and CDR2 as SYGVKD. V dropped 4 bases and J dropped 1; count of bases not matched to a gene: 4.

The J gene is TRBJ2-1, the V gene TRBV7-2; 7 bases line up with TRBD2. The CDR3 extends over 16 amino acids. Germline CDR1 is SGHTA and CDR2 is FQGNSA. V lost 5 bases, J lost 4 bases, and 11 bases stayed unmatched. The CDR3 protein is CASSPRPSGQYNEQFF. CDR3 in DNA: TGTGCCAGCAGCCCGAGGCCTAGCGGCCAGTACAATGAGCAGTTCTTC.

The table lists this clone with many counts. This chain joins TRBV10-3 and TRBJ1-1; D is possibly TRBD1 (5 bases). This CDR3 comprises 12 residues. CDR1 and CDR2 from the germline V gene are ENHRY and SYGVKD. Trimming cost V 6 bases and J 3 bases, with 8 bases left between them. For the CDR3, the DNA is TGTGCCATCAGAGGGGACTACACTGAAGCTTTCTTT. Amino acid sequence: CAIRGDYTEAFF.

J is TRBJ2-1 and V is TRBV30; 8 bases align to TRBD1. The J segment lost 13 bases and the V segment lost 5 bases, leaving 10 bases of the junction unmatched. There are 12 residues in the CDR3. The V gene's germline CDR1 is GTSNPN and CDR2 SVGIG (reference sequence). CDR3 loop: CAWDRGLDYQFF. The DNA for the CDR3 is TGTGCCTGGGACAGGGGCCTAGATTATCAGTTCTTC.

The chain recombines TRBV7-9 with TRBJ2-7; weak D call: TRBD2 (6 bases). Germline V gives CDR1 SEHNR, CDR2 FQNEAQ (reference sequence). The germline V and J ends were trimmed by 3 bases and 0 bases, with 15 bases remaining between them. This CDR3 comprises 16 residues. The CDR3, as DNA: TGTGCCAGCAGCTTCGGGACTTCAGTTGGCTCCTACGAGCAGTACTTC. It translates to CASSFGTSVGSYEQYF.

V usage is TRBV5-1 and J usage is TRBJ1-1, with 9 bases lining up with TRBD1. The CDR3 spans 13 residues. CDR1 is SGHRS, CDR2 YFSETQ, per germline. Trimming removed 7 bases from V and 4 bases from J; junction bases left unmatched: 5. As DNA, the CDR3 is TGCGCCAGCGGACAGGGGCCTGCCACTGAAGCTTTCTTT. Protein product: CASGQGPATEAFF.

V is TRBV18 and J is TRBJ1-2, with 8 bases aligning to TRBD1. The CDR3 covers 14 residues. With 1 base clipped from V and 7 bases from J, the junction kept 5 bases outside the gene matches. The germline CDR1 and CDR2 sequences are KGHSH and LQKENI. CDR3 residues: CASSPLQGDGGYTF. In nucleotides, the CDR3 is TGTGCCAGCTCACCACTACAGGGGGATGGTGGCTACACCTTC. Looking up the rest from reference TRBV18 and TRBJ1-2 gives the full variable domain: NAGVMQNPRHLVRRRGQEARLRCSPMKGHSHVYWYRQLPEEGLKFMVYLQKENIIDESGMPKERFSAEFPKEGPSILRIQQVVRGDSAAYFCASSPLQGDGGYTFGSGTRLTVV.

The V and J genes are TRBV7-9 and TRBJ2-1, with D perhaps matching TRBD2 (7 bases). The germline V gene encodes CDR1 SEHNR and CDR2 FQNEAQ (reference sequence). Trimming shortened V by 2 bases and J by 1 base, and 9 bases separated the two germline ends. The CDR3 has 15 amino acids. DNA for the CDR3: TGTGCCAGCAGCTTACGGGGGGCATCCTACAATGAGCAGTTCTTC. This translates into CASSLRGASYNEQFF.

The chain joins TRBV19 to TRBJ1-2; 8 nucleotides align to TRBD1. Trimming removed 3 bases from V and 2 bases from J; junction bases left unmatched: 2. Germline CDR1 is LNHDA and CDR2 is SQIVND (reference sequence). The CDR3 is made up of 14 amino acids. The CDR3 spells CASSMGQDNYGYTF. CDR3 nucleotide sequence: TGTGCCAGTAGTATGGGACAGGACAACTATGGCTACACCTTC.

The genes are TRBV28 and TRBJ1-1, with D maybe TRBD1 (5 bases). CDR1 MDHEN and CDR2 SYDVKM come from the germline V gene. The germline V and J ends were trimmed by 3 bases and 7 bases, with 24 bases remaining between them. The CDR3 totals 17 residues. CDR3: CASSFLLPGTYRGEAFF. The CDR3 DNA reads TGTGCCAGCAGTTTCTTACTCCCAGGGACTTACCGGGGTGAAGCTTTCTTT.

This chain connects TRBV9 to TRBJ2-1, with no clear D. Germline CDR1 reads SGDLS; CDR2 reads YYNGEE. The CDR3 is made up of 11 amino acids. V lost 7 bases, J lost 10 bases, and 12 bases lay in between. The CDR3 loop is CASGQAIEQFF. The CDR3, as DNA: TGTGCCAGCGGGCAGGCCATCGAGCAGTTCTTC.

This clone was recorded once. V is TRBV7-9 and J is TRBJ2-3; D uncertain. V was clipped by 3 bases and J by 0 bases, with 7 bases between them. Per the germline V gene, CDR1 is SEHNR and CDR2 is FQNEAQ (reference sequence). CDR3 length: 14 residues. CDR3 DNA: TGTGCCAGCAGCTTGTCCGGGAGCACAGATACGCAGTATTTT. Translated, it gives CASSLSGSTDTQYF.